Listed below are T cell receptor beta chains from one sample, sequenced in a study of blood T cell repertoires in COVID-19. The table came from immunoSEQ multiplex PCR; TCRdb's copy has only in-frame clones and leaves some out. This sample carries around 47,000 clones, approximately 90% of them seen once, and the ten largest clones take approximately 9.6%. The specimen was peripheral blood. The source is a man aged 45 to 65 with active COVID-19. Each CDR3 is given with its conserved first and last residue.

v_call	j_call	cdr3_aa
TRBV18	TRBJ2-3	CASRGRSTDTQYF
TRBV3-1/TRBV3-2	TRBJ2-7	CASSQVEMSSETYEQYF
TRBV7-3	TRBJ2-6	CASSVTGGGYSRANVLTF
TRBV27	TRBJ1-1	CASRQDRANAEAFF
TRBV7-9	TRBJ1-3	CASSSGGATIYF
TRBV3-1/TRBV3-2	TRBJ2-5	CASSQDARGETQYF
TRBV28	TRBJ2-5	CASSFSGSWVTQYF
TRBV5-6	TRBJ1-5	CASSLSGPNQPQHF
TRBV5-1	TRBJ2-5	CASSFGTSGETQYF
TRBV10-3	TRBJ2-2	CAISEKGASTGELFF
TRBV30	TRBJ1-2	CAWTLQGRVYGYTF
TRBV14	TRBJ2-3	CASSQAGRSTDTQYF
TRBV4-2	TRBJ1-1	CASSQGGARTEAFF
TRBV4-1	TRBJ2-7	CASSQDFRGDPDEQYF
TRBV5-1	TRBJ2-5	CASTPKGGIQETQYF
TRBV5-1	TRBJ1-1	CASSLEAGQPIEAFF
TRBV6-6	TRBJ1-6	CASSYTGMTYNSPLHF
TRBV28	TRBJ1-3	CASRQTGSGNTIYF
TRBV2	TRBJ2-7	CASIGEGASEQYF
TRBV5-1	TRBJ2-3	CASSRRQGIDTQYF
TRBV18	TRBJ2-7	CASSPRPPSGSGRSEQYF
TRBV18	TRBJ2-2	CASSPIGLAGAGELFF
TRBV6-5	TRBJ1-1	CASSKTRVNTEAFF
TRBV19	TRBJ2-5	CASSKPGQGLKETQYF
TRBV9	TRBJ2-7	CASRLGDSGSGSLWEQYF
TRBV12-3/TRBV12-4	TRBJ1-2	CASTRDYYYGYTF
TRBV19	TRBJ1-2	CASSIVQGSYGYTF
TRBV7-2	TRBJ1-6	CASSSPRGYNSPLHF
TRBV4-2	TRBJ2-1	CASSQVYSSYNEQFF
TRBV10-3	TRBJ2-7	CAITPQGAPEQYF
TRBV19	TRBJ2-7	CASSIRRGVYEQYF
TRBV10-3	TRBJ2-2	CAIRGTSPGELFF
TRBV7-2	TRBJ2-1	CASSPRAASGMNEQFF
TRBV4-3	TRBJ1-1	CASSRDIQNTEAFF
TRBV9	TRBJ2-5	CASSNGPEGETQYF
TRBV27	TRBJ2-3	CASSAPGIRQYF
TRBV19	TRBJ1-1	CASSKQDGEAFF
TRBV14	TRBJ2-2	CASSQVLAGAGELFF
TRBV7-2	TRBJ1-5	CASSLGQGDQPQHF
TRBV28	TRBJ1-1	CASSVSTEAFF
TRBV4-2	TRBJ2-1	CASSQDAGLDEQFF
TRBV2	TRBJ2-5	CASMEQETQYF
TRBV19	TRBJ1-5	CASSIIQGSNQPQHF
TRBV2	TRBJ1-5	CASGGQYSNQPQHF
TRBV7-2	TRBJ2-3	CASSLERERVDTQYF
TRBV11-2	TRBJ2-5	CASSSQLDYPRETQYF
TRBV6-5	TRBJ1-2	CASSYRTGGGGYTF
TRBV2	TRBJ2-5	CARTGGPTETQYF
TRBV28	TRBJ2-7	CASSQGALPYEQYF
TRBV7-9	TRBJ1-5	CASSLGQGNQPQHF
TRBV11-3	TRBJ2-2	CASSARGTNTGELFF
TRBV7-9	TRBJ1-2	CASSVTRDCYTF
TRBV19	TRBJ1-5	CASSRRQDHQPQHF